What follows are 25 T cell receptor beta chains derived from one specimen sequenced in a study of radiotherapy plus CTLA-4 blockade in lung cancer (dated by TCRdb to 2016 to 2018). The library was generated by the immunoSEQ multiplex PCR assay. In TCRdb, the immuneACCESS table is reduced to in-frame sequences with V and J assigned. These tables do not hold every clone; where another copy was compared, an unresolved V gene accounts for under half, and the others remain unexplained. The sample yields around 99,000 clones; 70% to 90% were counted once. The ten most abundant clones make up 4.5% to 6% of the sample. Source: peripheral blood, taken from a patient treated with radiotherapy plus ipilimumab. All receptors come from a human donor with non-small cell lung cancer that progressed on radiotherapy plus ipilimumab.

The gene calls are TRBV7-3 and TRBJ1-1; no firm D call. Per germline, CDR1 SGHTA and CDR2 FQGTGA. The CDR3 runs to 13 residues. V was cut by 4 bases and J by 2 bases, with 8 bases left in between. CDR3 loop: CASSSQTNTEAFF. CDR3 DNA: TGTGCCAGCAGCTCACAGACCAACACTGAAGCTTTCTTT.

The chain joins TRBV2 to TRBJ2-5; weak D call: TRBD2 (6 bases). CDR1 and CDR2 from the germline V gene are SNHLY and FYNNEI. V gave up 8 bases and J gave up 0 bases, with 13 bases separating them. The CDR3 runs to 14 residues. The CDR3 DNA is TGTGCCAGCTCCGGAGGGGTCTACCAAGAGACCCAGTACTTC. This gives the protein CASSGGVYQETQYF.

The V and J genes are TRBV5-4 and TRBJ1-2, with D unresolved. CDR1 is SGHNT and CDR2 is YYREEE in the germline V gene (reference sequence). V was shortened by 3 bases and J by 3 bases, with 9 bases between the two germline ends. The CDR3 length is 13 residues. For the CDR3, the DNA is TGTGCCAGCAGCTCTCGGGGTGACTATGGCTACACCTTC. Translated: CASSSRGDYGYTF.

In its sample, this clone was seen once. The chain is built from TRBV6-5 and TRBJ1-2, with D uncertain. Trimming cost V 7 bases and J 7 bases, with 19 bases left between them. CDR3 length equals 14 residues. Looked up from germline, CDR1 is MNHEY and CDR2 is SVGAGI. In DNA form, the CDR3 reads TGTGCCAGCAACAGCAGAACCACTCTGGGTGGCTACACCTTC. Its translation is CASNSRTTLGGYTF.

CDR3 loop: CASSDRSGSKGQFF. The CDR3 DNA reads as TGTGCCAGCAGTGATCGATCAGGTTCGAAAGGGCAGTTCTTC. This chain connects TRBV25-1 to TRBJ2-1; D unresolved. The V end lost 3 bases, the J end lost 12 bases, and 18 bases lay between the germline ends. This CDR3 is 14 amino acids long. Germline-derived CDR1 and CDR2 are MGHDK and SYGVNS.

The CDR3 here is CASSRRGRVDTQYF. CDR3 coding DNA: TGTGCCAGCTCTAGGAGGGGGCGTGTAGATACGCAGTATTTT. The chain links TRBV6-6 to TRBJ2-3, with D perhaps matching TRBD1 (7 bases). The germline gives CDR1 MNHNY, CDR2 SVGAGI (reference sequence). The V end lost 8 bases, the J end lost 5 bases, and 17 bases lay between the germline ends. This CDR3 region has 14 residues.

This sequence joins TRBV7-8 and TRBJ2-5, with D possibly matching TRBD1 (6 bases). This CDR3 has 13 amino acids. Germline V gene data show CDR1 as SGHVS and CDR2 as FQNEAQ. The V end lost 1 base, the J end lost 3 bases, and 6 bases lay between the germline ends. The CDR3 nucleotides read TGTGCCAGCAGCTTAGACAGGGAAGAGACCCAGTACTTC. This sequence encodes CASSLDREETQYF.

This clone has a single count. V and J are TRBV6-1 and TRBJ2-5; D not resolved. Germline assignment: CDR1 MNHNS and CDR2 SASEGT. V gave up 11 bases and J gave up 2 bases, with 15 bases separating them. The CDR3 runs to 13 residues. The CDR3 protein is CAVARAAQETQYF. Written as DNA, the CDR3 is TGTGCCGTCGCTCGGGCCGCTCAAGAGACCCAGTACTTC.

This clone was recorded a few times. DNA for the CDR3: TGTGCCAGCAGGAAGACCGGTACTAGCACAGATACGCAGTATTTT. Its translation: CASRKTGTSTDTQYF. The chain joins TRBV14 to TRBJ2-3; D gene ambiguous. The CDR3 covers 15 residues. Germline values: CDR1 SGHDN, CDR2 FVKESK. Trimming stripped 6 bases from V and 0 bases from J, with 13 bases between.

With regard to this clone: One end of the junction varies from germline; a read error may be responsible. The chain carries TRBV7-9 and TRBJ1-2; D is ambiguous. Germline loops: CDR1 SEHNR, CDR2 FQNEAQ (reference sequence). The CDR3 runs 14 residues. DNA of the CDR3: TGTGCCTGCAGCTCAGATTATGGGGACTATGGCTACACCTTC. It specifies CACSSDYGDYGYTF.

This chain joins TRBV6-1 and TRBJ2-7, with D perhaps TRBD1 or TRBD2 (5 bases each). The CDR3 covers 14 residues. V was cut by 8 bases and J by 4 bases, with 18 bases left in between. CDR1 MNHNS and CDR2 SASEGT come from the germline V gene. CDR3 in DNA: TGTGCCAGCTGGGACGATCAACCCTTGTACGAGCAGTACTTC. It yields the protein CASWDDQPLYEQYF.

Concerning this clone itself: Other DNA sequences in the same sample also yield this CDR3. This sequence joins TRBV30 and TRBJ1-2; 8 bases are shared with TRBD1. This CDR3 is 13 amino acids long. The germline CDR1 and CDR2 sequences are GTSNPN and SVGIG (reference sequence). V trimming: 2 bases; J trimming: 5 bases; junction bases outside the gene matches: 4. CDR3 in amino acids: CAWSSGGSYGYTF. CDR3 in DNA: TGTGCCTGGAGTTCAGGGGGCAGTTATGGCTACACCTTC.

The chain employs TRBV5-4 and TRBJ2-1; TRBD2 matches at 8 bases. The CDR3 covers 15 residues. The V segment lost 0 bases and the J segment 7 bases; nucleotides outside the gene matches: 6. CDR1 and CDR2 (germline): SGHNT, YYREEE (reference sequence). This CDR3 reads CASSLEFAGGNEQFF. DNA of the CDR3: TGTGCCAGCAGCTTGGAATTTGCGGGAGGAAATGAGCAGTTCTTC.

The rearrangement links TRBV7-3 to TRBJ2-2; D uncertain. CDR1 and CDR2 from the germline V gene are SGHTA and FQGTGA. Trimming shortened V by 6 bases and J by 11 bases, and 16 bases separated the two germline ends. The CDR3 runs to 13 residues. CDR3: CASRDPVPVELFF. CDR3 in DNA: TGTGCCAGCAGGGACCCAGTACCCGTTGAGCTGTTTTTT.

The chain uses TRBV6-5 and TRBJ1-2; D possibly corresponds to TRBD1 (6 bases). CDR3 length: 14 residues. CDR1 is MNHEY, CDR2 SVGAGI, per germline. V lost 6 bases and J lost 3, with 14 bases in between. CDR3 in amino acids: CASSHRGRDYGYTF. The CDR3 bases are TGTGCCAGCAGCCATCGGGGGCGAGACTATGGCTACACCTTC.

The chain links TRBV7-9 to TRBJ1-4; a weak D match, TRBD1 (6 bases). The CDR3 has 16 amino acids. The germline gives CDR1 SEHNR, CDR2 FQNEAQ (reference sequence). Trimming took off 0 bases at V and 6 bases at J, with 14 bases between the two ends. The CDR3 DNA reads TGTGCCAGCAGCTTAGCGCCTACAGGGTCTTATGAAAAACTGTTTTTT. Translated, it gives CASSLAPTGSYEKLFF. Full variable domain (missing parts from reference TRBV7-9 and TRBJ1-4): DTGVSQNPRHKITKRGQNVTFRCDPISEHNRLYWYRQTLGQGPEFLTYFQNEAQLEKSRLLSDRFSAERPKGSFSTLEIQRTEQGDSAMYLCASSLAPTGSYEKLFFGSGTQLSVL.

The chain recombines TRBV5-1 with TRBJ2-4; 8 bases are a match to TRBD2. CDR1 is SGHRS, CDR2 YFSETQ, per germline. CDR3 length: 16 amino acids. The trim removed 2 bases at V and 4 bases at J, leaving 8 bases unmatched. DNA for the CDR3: TGCGCCAGCAGCTTAGATAGCGGGGTCGGTAAAAACATTCAGTACTTC. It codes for CASSLDSGVGKNIQYF.

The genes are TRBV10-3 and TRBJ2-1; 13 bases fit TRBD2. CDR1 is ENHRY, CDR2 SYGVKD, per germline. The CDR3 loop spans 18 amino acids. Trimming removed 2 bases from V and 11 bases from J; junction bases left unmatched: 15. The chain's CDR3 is CAISEMGIGGTSGTKQFF. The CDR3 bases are TGTGCCATCAGTGAGATGGGGATCGGAGGGACTAGCGGGACCAAGCAGTTCTTC.

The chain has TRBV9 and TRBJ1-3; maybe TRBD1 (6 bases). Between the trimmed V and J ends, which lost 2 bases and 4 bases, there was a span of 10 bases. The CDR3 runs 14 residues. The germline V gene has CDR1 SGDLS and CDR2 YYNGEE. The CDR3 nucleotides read TGTGCCAGCAGCGTCCAGGGGATGGGAAACACCATATATTTT. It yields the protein CASSVQGMGNTIYF.

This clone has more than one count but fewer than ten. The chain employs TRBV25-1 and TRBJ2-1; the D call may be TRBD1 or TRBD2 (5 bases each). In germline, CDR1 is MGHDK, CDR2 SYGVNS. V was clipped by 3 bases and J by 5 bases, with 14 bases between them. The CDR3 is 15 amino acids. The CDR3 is CASSDPGTVDNEQFF. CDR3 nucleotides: TGTGCCAGCAGTGATCCCGGGACGGTTGACAATGAGCAGTTCTTC. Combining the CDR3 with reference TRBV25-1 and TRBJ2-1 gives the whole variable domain EADIYQTPRYLVIGTGKKITLECSQTMGHDKMYWYQQDPGMELHLIHYSYGVNSTEKGDLSSESTVSRIRTEHFPLTLESARPSHTSQYLCASSDPGTVDNEQFFGPGTRLTVL.

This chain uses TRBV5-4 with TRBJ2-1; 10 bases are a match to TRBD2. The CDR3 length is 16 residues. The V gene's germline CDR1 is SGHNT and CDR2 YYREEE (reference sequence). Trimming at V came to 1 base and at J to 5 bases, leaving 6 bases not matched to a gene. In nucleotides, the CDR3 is TGTGCCAGCAGCTTGAGCGGGAGGGCCCTCGACAATGAGCAGTTCTTC. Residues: CASSLSGRALDNEQFF. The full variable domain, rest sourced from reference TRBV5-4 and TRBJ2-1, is ETGVTQSPTHLIKTRGQQVTLRCSSQSGHNTVSWYQQALGQGPQFIFQYYREEENGRGNFPPRFSGLQFPNYSSELNVNALELDDSALYLCASSLSGRALDNEQFFGPGTRLTVL.

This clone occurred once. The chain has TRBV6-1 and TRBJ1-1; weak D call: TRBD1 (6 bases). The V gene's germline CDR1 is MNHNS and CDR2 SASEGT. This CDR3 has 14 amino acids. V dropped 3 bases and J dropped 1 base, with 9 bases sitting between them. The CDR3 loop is CASSDRGRNTEAFF. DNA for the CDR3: TGTGCCAGCAGTGATAGGGGGAGGAACACTGAAGCTTTCTTT.

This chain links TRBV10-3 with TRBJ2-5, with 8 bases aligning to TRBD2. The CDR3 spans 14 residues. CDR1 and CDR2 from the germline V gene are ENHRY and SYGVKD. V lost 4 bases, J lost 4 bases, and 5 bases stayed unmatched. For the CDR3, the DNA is TGTGCCATCAGTGTCTCTAGCGGGCGAGAGACCCAGTACTTC. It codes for CAISVSSGRETQYF.

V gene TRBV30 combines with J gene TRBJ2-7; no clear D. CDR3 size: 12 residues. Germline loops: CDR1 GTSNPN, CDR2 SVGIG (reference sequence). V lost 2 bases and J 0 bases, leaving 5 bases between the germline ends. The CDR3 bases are TGTGCCTGGAGTAGCAGCTCCTACGAGCAGTACTTC. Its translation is CAWSSSSYEQYF.

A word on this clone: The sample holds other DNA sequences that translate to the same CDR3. CDR3 loop: CSVGRETQYF. CDR3 nucleotide sequence: TGCAGCGTTGGCCGAGAGACCCAGTACTTC. This chain links TRBV29-1 with TRBJ2-5, with D unresolved. Trimming took 4 bases from V and 4 from J, leaving 4 bases between them. The CDR3 totals 10 residues. Per germline, CDR1 SQVTM and CDR2 ANQGSEA.